The 26 T cell receptor beta chains given below trace back to one sample, sequenced in a study of T cell responses to AZD1222 COVID-19 vaccine. Clones were sequenced by immunoSEQ multiplex PCR, and TCRdb holds only the in-frame ones, with some missing. The table includes 70,000 to 95,000 clones, around 91% detected once. Source: peripheral blood, taken 28 days after the second AZD1222 dose. The receptors come from an adult who received the AZD1222 COVID-19 vaccine.

The chain combines TRBV6-5 with TRBJ1-1; no clear D. The CDR3 contains 13 residues. Deletions cut 4 bases from V and 5 bases from J, with 11 bases between. Germline values: CDR1 MNHEY, CDR2 SVGAGI. CDR3 sequence: CASSSGLDTEAFF. The DNA of the CDR3 is TGTGCCAGCAGTTCGGGATTGGATACTGAAGCTTTCTTT.

The chain employs TRBV19 and TRBJ1-5; D uncertain. This CDR3 comprises 13 residues. V was pared by 7 bases and J by 3 bases, with 10 bases between. Germline CDR1 LNHDA, CDR2 SQIVND (reference sequence). The DNA for the CDR3 is TGTGCCAGTAATCAAGGAATCAATCAGCCCCAGCATTTT. Its protein product is CASNQGINQPQHF.

This chain uses TRBV5-5 with TRBJ2-1, with D possibly being TRBD2 (6 bases). Trimming stripped 4 bases from V and 0 bases from J, with 14 bases between. Germline-derived CDR1 and CDR2 are SGHKS and YYEKEE (reference sequence). The CDR3 has 16 residues. DNA for the CDR3: TGTGCCAGCAGCCCGGGGGAAGGTCGCTCCTACAATGAGCAGTTCTTC. Residues: CASSPGEGRSYNEQFF.

J is TRBJ2-7 and V is TRBV2; 9 bases are a match to TRBD1. The CDR3 is 18 amino acids. With V trimmed by 4 bases and J by 7 bases, 20 bases remained unmatched. The germline CDR1 and CDR2 sequences are SNHLY and FYNNEI. The CDR3 loop is CASSAGLRGPGQGREQYF. CDR3 in DNA: TGTGCCAGCAGTGCCGGGCTTCGGGGTCCCGGACAGGGGAGGGAGCAGTACTTC.

The chain has TRBV30 and TRBJ2-1, with TRBD1 matching over 7 bases. This CDR3 spans 12 amino acids. The germline V gene encodes CDR1 GTSNPN and CDR2 SVGIG (reference sequence). With 7 bases clipped from V and 7 bases from J, the junction kept 7 bases outside the gene matches. The DNA for the CDR3 is TGTGCCTTTACCGGGACAGAAAATGAGCAGTTCTTC. This encodes CAFTGTENEQFF.

V and J are TRBV7-2 and TRBJ2-1; D may match TRBD1 or TRBD2 (5 bases each). V lost 6 bases and J 4 bases, leaving 10 bases between the germline ends. This CDR3 region has 13 residues. CDR1 is SGHTA, CDR2 FQGNSA, per germline. The CDR3 spells CASRGTRYNEQFF. CDR3 nucleotide sequence: TGTGCCAGCAGGGGGACGCGTTACAATGAGCAGTTCTTC. Based on the CDR3 plus reference TRBV7-2 and TRBJ2-1, the full variable domain is GAGVSQSPSNKVTEKGKDVELRCDPISGHTALYWYRQSLGQGLEFLIYFQGNSAPDKSGLPSDRFSAERTGGSVSTLTIQRTQQEDSAVYLCASRGTRYNEQFFGPGTRLTVL.

The CDR3 DNA reads TGTGCCATCAGTGAAATGAGACAGATCACAGATACGCAGTATTTT. Translation gives CAISEMRQITDTQYF. V usage is TRBV10-3 and J usage is TRBJ2-3; D might be TRBD1 (5 bases). The germline gives CDR1 ENHRY, CDR2 SYGVKD. V lost 3 bases, J lost 2 bases, and 12 bases lay in between. The CDR3 totals 15 residues.

The chain recombines TRBV2 with TRBJ1-4, with D tentatively TRBD1 (6 bases). V lost 7 bases to trimming and J lost 7 bases, with 13 bases between them. Germline CDR1 and CDR2: SNHLY and FYNNEI. This CDR3 has 13 residues. The CDR3 nucleotides are TGTGCCAGCACCATAGACAGGTCTGAAAAACTGTTTTTT. The encoded protein is CASTIDRSEKLFF.

The chain combines TRBV30 with TRBJ2-1; 11 nucleotides line up with TRBD2. The CDR3 loop spans 13 amino acids. V trimming: 4 bases; J trimming: 15 bases; junction bases outside the gene matches: 11. Germline values: CDR1 GTSNPN, CDR2 SVGIG (reference sequence). The CDR3 sequence: CAWTKISGRALFF. The CDR3 coding sequence is TGTGCCTGGACAAAAATTAGCGGGAGGGCCCTGTTCTTC.

This chain uses TRBV30 with TRBJ1-2; tentatively, D is TRBD1 (6 bases). V gave up 3 bases and J gave up 8 bases, with 16 bases separating them. The germline gives CDR1 GTSNPN, CDR2 SVGIG (reference sequence). The CDR3 covers 13 residues. Here the CDR3 DNA reads TGTGCCTGGAGATACAGGGAGACGGGAGGCTACACCTTC. Its protein is CAWRYRETGGYTF.

The CDR3, as DNA: TGCAGCGTTGAAGGGGGGACAGGCTACGAGCAGTACTTC. This codes for CSVEGGTGYEQYF. This chain links TRBV29-1 with TRBJ2-7, with 8 bases fitting TRBD1. With 1 base clipped from V and 3 bases from J, the junction kept 2 bases outside the gene matches. The CDR3 runs 13 residues. Per the germline V gene, CDR1 is SQVTM and CDR2 is ANQGSEA.

The chain couples TRBV7-9 to TRBJ2-3; 12 bases align to TRBD2. The germline V gene has CDR1 SEHNR and CDR2 FQNEAQ (reference sequence). The ends lost 5 bases at V and 1 base at J; junction bases unmatched: 4. The CDR3 sequence is 16 residues long. The CDR3 is CASSAGLAGRTDTQYF. DNA of the CDR3: TGTGCCAGCAGCGCGGGACTAGCGGGTCGCACAGATACGCAGTATTTT.

This sequence joins TRBV6-1 and TRBJ1-6, with 11 nucleotides matching TRBD1. Germline V gives CDR1 MNHNS, CDR2 SASEGT. There are 14 residues in the CDR3. With V trimmed by 6 bases and J by 9 bases, 4 bases remained unmatched. The CDR3 loop reads CASSPGQGVSPLHF. CDR3 bases: TGTGCCAGCAGCCCGGGACAGGGGGTTTCACCCCTCCACTTT.

The chain is built from TRBV3-1 (or the pseudogene TRBV3-2) and TRBJ1-4; unclear D gene. The length of the CDR3 is 12 residues. Trimming stripped 4 bases from V and 8 bases from J, with 8 bases between. The germline CDR1 and CDR2 sequences are LGHDT and YNNKEL (reference sequence). The CDR3 DNA sequence: TGTGCCAGCAGCCGCGAAGAGGAAAAACTGTTTTTT. This codes for CASSREEEKLFF.

The chain is built from TRBV5-4 and TRBJ2-5; 7 nucleotides agree with TRBD2. J gave up 5 bases and V 0 bases, and 7 bases lay outside the gene matches. The CDR3 is 15 residues long. CDR1 and CDR2 (germline): SGHNT, YYREEE (reference sequence). The chain's CDR3 is CASSLGRRGGETQYF. The CDR3 DNA reads TGTGCCAGCAGCTTGGGACGGCGGGGAGGGGAGACCCAGTACTTC.

This sequence joins TRBV7-6 and TRBJ1-6; no firm D call. There are 13 residues in the CDR3. The germline gives CDR1 SGHVS, CDR2 FNYEAQ. The germline V and J ends were trimmed by 2 bases and 7 bases, with 6 bases remaining between them. CDR3 amino acids: CASSLMQNSPLHF. DNA for the CDR3: TGTGCCAGCAGCTTAATGCAGAATTCACCCCTCCACTTT. The whole variable domain, filled in from reference TRBV7-6 and TRBJ1-6, reads GAGVSQSPRYKVTKRGQDVALRCDPISGHVSLYWYRQALGQGPEFLTYFNYEAQQDKSGLPNDRFSAERPEGSISTLTIQRTEQRDSAMYRCASSLMQNSPLHFGNGTRLTVT.

The CDR3 DNA reads as TGCGCCAGCAGCCAAGATAGGCGAGCAAGTCTCAATGAGCAGTTCTTC. It yields the protein CASSQDRRASLNEQFF. J is TRBJ2-1 and V is TRBV4-1; D not resolved. Germline CDR1 reads MGHRA; CDR2 reads YSYEKL. Trimming took 0 bases from V and 6 from J, leaving 15 bases between them. There are 16 residues in the CDR3.

The DNA for the CDR3 is TGCGCCAGCAGTCAAGTAACTACCGAATGTAAGACGAGATCCTTCAACACCGGGGAGCTGTTTTTT. Protein product: CASSQVTTECKTRSFNTGELFF. The chain joins TRBV23-1 to TRBJ2-2; D call uncertain. TRBV23-1 is assigned to the ORF class and has an uncertain function. Trimming stripped 2 bases from V and 2 bases from J, with 30 bases between. The CDR3 extends over 22 amino acids.

The J gene is TRBJ2-1, the V gene TRBV9, with D possibly being TRBD1 or TRBD2 (6 bases each). This CDR3 comprises 14 residues. The V end was cut by 6 bases, the J end by 6 bases, with 16 bases between. Germline CDR1 and CDR2: SGDLS and YYNGEE. This chain's CDR3 is CASTTEGGFNEQFF. CDR3 coding DNA: TGTGCCAGCACCACAGAGGGGGGTTTCAATGAGCAGTTCTTC.

This chain links TRBV7-2 with TRBJ1-1, with a weak D call TRBD1 (5 bases). The V end was cut by 6 bases, the J end by 7 bases, with 21 bases between. The length of the CDR3 is 15 residues. Germline lookup yields CDR1 SGHTA and CDR2 FQGNSA. DNA for the CDR3: TGTGCCAGCAGGTCCCCGATCGGGGCAGGGCGTGAAGCTTTCTTT. Translated, it gives CASRSPIGAGREAFF. The complete variable domain, with remaining parts taken from reference TRBV7-2 and TRBJ1-1, reads GAGVSQSPSNKVTEKGKDVELRCDPISGHTALYWYRQSLGQGLEFLIYFQGNSAPDKSGLPSDRFSAERTGGSVSTLTIQRTQQEDSAVYLCASRSPIGAGREAFFGQGTRLTVV.

As DNA, the CDR3 is TGTGCCAGCAGCTTTAAGGACTATGGCTACACCTTC. Protein: CASSFKDYGYTF. This chain links TRBV11-2 with TRBJ1-2; D is unresolved. The CDR3 totals 12 residues. In germline, CDR1 is SGHAT, CDR2 FQNNGV. V dropped 3 bases and J dropped 3 bases, with 5 bases sitting between them.

V is TRBV7-2 and J is TRBJ1-5; 9 nucleotides line up with TRBD1. The V and J ends lost 5 bases and 6 bases, in that order; junction bases with no gene match: 5. The germline gives CDR1 SGHTA, CDR2 FQGNSA. The CDR3 extends over 14 amino acids. The CDR3 nucleotides read TGTGCCAGCAGCGGTACAGGGGGCCTTCAGCCCCAGCATTTT. Residues: CASSGTGGLQPQHF.

In its sample, this clone was seen a few times. This rearrangement joins TRBV19 to TRBJ1-2; D gene unclear. Germline values: CDR1 LNHDA, CDR2 SQIVND (reference sequence). Between the trimmed V and J ends, which lost 7 bases and 3 bases, there was a span of 12 bases. CDR3 length: 13 amino acids. CDR3 in DNA: TGTGCCAGTACGATCCGGGAACACTATGGCTACACCTTC. Protein product: CASTIREHYGYTF.

The chain uses TRBV9 and TRBJ2-5; D unclear. The CDR3 contains 13 residues. V was trimmed by 3 bases and J by 4 bases, leaving 10 bases between them. CDR1 SGDLS and CDR2 YYNGEE come from the germline V gene. CDR3 nucleotides: TGTGCCAGCAGCGCCGGCATTGCAGAGACCCAGTACTTC. Its protein is CASSAGIAETQYF. Variable domain in full (rest from reference TRBV9 and TRBJ2-5): DSGVTQTPKHLITATGQRVTLRCSPRSGDLSVYWYQQSLDQGLQFLIQYYNGEERAKGNILERFSAQQFPDLHSELNLSSLELGDSALYFCASSAGIAETQYFGPGTRLLVL.

This clone was seen just once. The rearrangement joins TRBV3-1 (or the pseudogene TRBV3-2) to TRBJ1-3; 9 nucleotides align to TRBD1. Per germline, CDR1 LGHDT and CDR2 YNNKEL (reference sequence). Trimming took 4 bases from V and 2 from J; bases not matched to a gene: 9. This CDR3 is built from 17 residues. CDR3 in amino acids: CASSLLTGGVTGNTIYF. Written as DNA, the CDR3 is TGTGCCAGCAGCCTATTAACAGGGGGCGTGACTGGAAACACCATATATTTT.

The rearrangement joins TRBV18 to TRBJ1-1, with 7 bases aligning to TRBD1. V lost 3 bases to trimming and J lost 6 bases; unmatched junction nucleotides: 10. Germline CDR1 and CDR2: KGHSH and LQKENI. The CDR3 contains 15 residues. The CDR3 bases are TGTGCCAGCTCACCTCGGACAGGAGGGTATTCTGAAGCTTTCTTT. It codes for CASSPRTGGYSEAFF.